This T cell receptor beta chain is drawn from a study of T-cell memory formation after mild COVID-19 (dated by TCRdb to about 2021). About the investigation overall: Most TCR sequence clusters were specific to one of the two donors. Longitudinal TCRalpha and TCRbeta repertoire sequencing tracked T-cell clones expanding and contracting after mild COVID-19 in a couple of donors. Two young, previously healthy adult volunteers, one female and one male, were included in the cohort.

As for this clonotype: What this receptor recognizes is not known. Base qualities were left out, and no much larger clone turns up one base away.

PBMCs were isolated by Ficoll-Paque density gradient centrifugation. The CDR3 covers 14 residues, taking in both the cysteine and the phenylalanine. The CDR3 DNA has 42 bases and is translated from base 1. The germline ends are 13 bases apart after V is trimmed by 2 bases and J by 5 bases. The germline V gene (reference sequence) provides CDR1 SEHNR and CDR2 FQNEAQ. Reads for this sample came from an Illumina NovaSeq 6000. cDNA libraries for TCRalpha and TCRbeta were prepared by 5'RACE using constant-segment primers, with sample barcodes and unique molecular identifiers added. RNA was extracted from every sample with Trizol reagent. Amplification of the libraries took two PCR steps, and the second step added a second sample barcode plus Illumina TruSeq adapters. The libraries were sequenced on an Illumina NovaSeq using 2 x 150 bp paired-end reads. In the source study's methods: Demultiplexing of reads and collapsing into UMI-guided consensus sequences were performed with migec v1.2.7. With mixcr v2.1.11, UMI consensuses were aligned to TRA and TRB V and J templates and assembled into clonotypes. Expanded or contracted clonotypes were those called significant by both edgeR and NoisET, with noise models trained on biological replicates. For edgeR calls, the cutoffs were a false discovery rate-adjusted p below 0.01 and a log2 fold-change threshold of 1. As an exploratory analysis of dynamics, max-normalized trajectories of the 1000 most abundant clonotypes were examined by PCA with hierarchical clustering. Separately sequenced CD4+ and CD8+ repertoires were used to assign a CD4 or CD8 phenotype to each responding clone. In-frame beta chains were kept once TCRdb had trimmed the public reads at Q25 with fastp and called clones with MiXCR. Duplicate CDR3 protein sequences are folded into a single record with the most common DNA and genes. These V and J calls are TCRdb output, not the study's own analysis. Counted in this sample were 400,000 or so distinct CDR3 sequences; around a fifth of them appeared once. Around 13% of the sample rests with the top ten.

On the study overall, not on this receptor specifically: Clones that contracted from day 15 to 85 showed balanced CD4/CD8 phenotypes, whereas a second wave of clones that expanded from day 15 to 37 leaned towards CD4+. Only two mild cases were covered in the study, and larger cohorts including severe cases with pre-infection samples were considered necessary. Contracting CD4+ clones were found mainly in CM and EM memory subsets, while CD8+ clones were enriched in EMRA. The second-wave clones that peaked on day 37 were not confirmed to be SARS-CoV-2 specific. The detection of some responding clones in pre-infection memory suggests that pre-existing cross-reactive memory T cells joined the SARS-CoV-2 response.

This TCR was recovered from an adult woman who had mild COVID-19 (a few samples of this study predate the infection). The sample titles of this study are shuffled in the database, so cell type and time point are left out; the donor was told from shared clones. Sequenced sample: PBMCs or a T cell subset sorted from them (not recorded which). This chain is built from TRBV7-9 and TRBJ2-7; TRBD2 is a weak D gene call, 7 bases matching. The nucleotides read TGTGCCAGCAGCTTATTGCGGGGGCTGGACGAGCAGTACTTC. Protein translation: CASSLLRGLDEQYF.